Listed below are T cell receptor beta chains from one sample, sequenced in a study of T-cell reconstitution after alpha-beta-depleted transplantation in children. TCRdb re-derived calls from the PCR reads in MiXCR, one entry per CDR3 protein. The sample holds 440,000 or so distinct CDR3 sequences, roughly a tenth seen once. The sample consisted of PBMCs from the stem cell graft donor, taken from the stem cell graft. Source of these receptors: a human donor who donated a stem cell graft to a child with acute myeloid leukemia. The CDR3 runs from the conserved cysteine through the conserved F or W. The D gene is left open where the match is weak. Only part of the rows carry a size: once, few, many, or a class if the clone is expanded.

size,D,V,J,DNA,CDR3
many,NA,TRBV12-3/TRBV12-4,TRBJ1-1,TGTGCCAGCAGTTTTTTGGGGACTGAAGCTTTCTTT,CASSFLGTEAFF
many,TRBD1,TRBV6-2/TRBV6-3,TRBJ1-1,TGTGCCAGCAGTCAAACAGGGGGATTCACTGAAGCTTTCTTT,CASSQTGGFTEAFF
NA,NA,TRBV20-1,TRBJ1-2,TGCAGTGCTAGAAGCACTCATGGCTACACCTTC,CSARSTHGYTF
few,NA,TRBV7-3,TRBJ2-5,TGTGCCAGCAGCTTAACGGGGCGGGCCGAAGAGACCCAGTACTTC,CASSLTGRAEETQYF
many,NA,TRBV14,TRBJ1-2,TGTGCCAGCAGCCCACGACTGTTCTACACCTTC,CASSPRLFYTF
few,NA,TRBV4-2,TRBJ2-1,TGTGCCAGCAGCCAACAGGAAGGGCCTTCCTACAATGAGCAGTTCTTC,CASSQQEGPSYNEQFF
few,NA,TRBV20-1,TRBJ2-7,TGCAGTGCTAGAGGACGAACTAGCATCTACGAGCAGTACTTC,CSARGRTSIYEQYF
few,NA,TRBV20-1,TRBJ2-4,TGCAGTGCTAGGGTTTCCAAAAACATTCAGTACTTC,CSARVSKNIQYF
many,TRBD2,TRBV5-6,TRBJ2-7,TGTGCCAGCAGCTTGGCTCGAGCGGGAGGTTCGTACGAGCAGTACTTC,CASSLARAGGSYEQYF
few,TRBD1,TRBV5-1,TRBJ2-4,TGCGCCAGCAGACACAAGGGACAGGGGGCTGACAAAAACATTCAGTACTTC,CASRHKGQGADKNIQYF
NA,NA,TRBV7-7,TRBJ1-5,TGTGCTAGCCTCAAGCTGTCTGGCAATCAGCCCCAGCATTTT,CASLKLSGNQPQHF
NA,NA,TRBV12-3/TRBV12-4,TRBJ1-1,TGTGCCAGCAGTTTCGCAGGTTTGAGCACTGAAGCTTTCTTT,CASSFAGLSTEAFF
NA,NA,TRBV12-3/TRBV12-4,TRBJ1-4,TGTGCCAGCAGCCCCCCGGGACGGGGGAATGAAAAACTGTTTTTT,CASSPPGRGNEKLFF
few,TRBD1,TRBV5-6,TRBJ2-5,TGTGCCAGCAGCTCTGGTATGAGAGGGGGCGAAGAGACCCAGTACTTC,CASSSGMRGGEETQYF
few,TRBD2,TRBV5-5,TRBJ2-3,TGTGCCAGCAGAAATAGCGGGGGCACAGATACGCAGTATTTT,CASRNSGGTDTQYF
few,TRBD1,TRBV5-1,TRBJ1-6,TGCGCCAGCAGCCCGGGGACAGGTTTGGATTCACCCCTCCACTTT,CASSPGTGLDSPLHF
NA,NA,TRBV20-1,TRBJ1-2,TGCAGTGCTAGAGAGTCCGGCAGTCGTAACTATGGCTACACCTTC,CSARESGSRNYGYTF
NA,NA,TRBV7-3,TRBJ2-5,TGTGCCAGCAGCTCCCCCCCCCAAGAGACCCAGTACTTC,CASSSPPQETQYF
many,NA,TRBV20-1,TRBJ1-4,TGCAGTGCTAGGGAGGACGGTGGGGTAAATGAAAAACTGTTTTTT,CSAREDGGVNEKLFF
NA,TRBD2,TRBV11-2,TRBJ2-3,TGTGCCAGCAGCTTATTCCCCGGGACTAGCGGAAGAGAGGGAGATACGCAGTATTTT,CASSLFPGTSGREGDTQYF